A single sample gave rise to the 12 T cell receptor beta chains below, sequenced in a study of cytomegalovirus exposure and HLA in healthy donors. PCR was performed using 60 Vbeta and 13 Jbeta primers. Produced via immunoSEQ multiplex PCR; TCRdb's table is partial and in-frame only. In the table there are some 130,000 clones, approximately 79% of which are singletons. Sequenced material: PBMCs. These receptors all stem from a man between 40 and 49 years old in good health and CMV-seropositive.

The gene calls are TRBV9 and TRBJ2-1, with 10 bases aligning to TRBD2. Germline lookup yields CDR1 SGDLS and CDR2 YYNGEE. The length of the CDR3 is 18 residues. J was trimmed by 9 bases and V by 0 bases; bases with no gene match: 15. The CDR3, as DNA: TGTGCCAGCAGCGTAGCCCACCCAAGCGGGAGGGCCGGGGGTGAGCAGTTCTTC. As protein: CASSVAHPSGRAGGEQFF.

This clone was detected a few times. In DNA form, the CDR3 reads TGTGCCAGCAGCTCCCGCGCGACAGGAATCTATAACTATGGCTACACCTTC. It is translated as CASSSRATGIYNYGYTF. The genes are TRBV7-8 and TRBJ1-2, with TRBD1 as a possible D gene (6 bases). CDR3 length equals 17 residues. Trimming removed 4 bases at V and 1 base at J, with 19 bases between. Germline CDR1 and CDR2: SGHVS and FQNEAQ.

The chain uses TRBV9 and TRBJ1-3, with D possibly matching TRBD1 (5 bases). The germline V and J ends were trimmed by 0 bases and 4 bases, with 8 bases remaining between them. CDR1 is SGDLS, CDR2 YYNGEE, per germline. This CDR3 region has 14 residues. The CDR3 protein is CASSVATGGNTIYF. The CDR3 DNA is TGTGCCAGCAGCGTAGCTACAGGAGGAAACACCATATATTTT. Variable domain in full (rest from reference TRBV9 and TRBJ1-3): DSGVTQTPKHLITATGQRVTLRCSPRSGDLSVYWYQQSLDQGLQFLIQYYNGEERAKGNILERFSAQQFPDLHSELNLSSLELGDSALYFCASSVATGGNTIYFGEGSWLTVV.

The chain combines TRBV5-8 with TRBJ2-7; tentatively, D is TRBD2 (5 bases). The germline V gene encodes CDR1 SGHTS and CDR2 YDEGEE. CDR3 length: 14 residues. Trimming took 0 bases from V and 2 from J, leaving 9 bases between them. The DNA of the CDR3 is TGTGCCAGCAGCTTGGGTGACGGGGCCTACGAGCAGTACTTC. It specifies CASSLGDGAYEQYF.

The chain joins TRBV6-1 to TRBJ2-3, with TRBD2 matching over 10 bases. The CDR3 is 14 residues long. Germline CDR1 and CDR2: MNHNS and SASEGT. V dropped 8 bases and J dropped 2; count of bases not matched to a gene: 4. CDR3 in amino acids: CASLAGETTDTQYF. The CDR3 nucleotides are TGTGCCAGCCTAGCGGGAGAGACCACAGATACGCAGTATTTT.

This sequence joins TRBV15 and TRBJ2-3; D gene unclear. The V end lost 1 base, the J end lost 2 bases, and 10 bases lay between the germline ends. The CDR3 has 15 amino acids. Germline-derived CDR1 and CDR2 are LNHNV and YYDKDF (reference sequence). The CDR3 loop is CATSRVFRITDTQYF. CDR3 nucleotides: TGTGCCACCAGCAGAGTCTTCAGGATCACAGATACGCAGTATTTT.

This chain joins TRBV18 and TRBJ1-1; 9 bases are a match to TRBD1. The CDR3 runs 16 residues. V gave up 5 bases and J gave up 3 bases; unmatched junction bases: 10. Germline CDR1 KGHSH, CDR2 LQKENI. In nucleotides, the CDR3 is TGTGCCAGCTCAACAACAGGGGGCCAACGGGACACTGAAGCTTTCTTT. It yields the protein CASSTTGGQRDTEAFF.

This clone has only one observation. This chain uses TRBV6-1 with TRBJ2-1, with D perhaps TRBD2 (6 bases). The CDR3 length is 15 residues. Looked up from germline, CDR1 is MNHNS and CDR2 is SASEGT. V was cut by 1 base and J by 4 bases, with 11 bases left in between. This CDR3 reads CASSEVVAEYNEQFF. The CDR3, as DNA: TGTGCCAGCAGTGAAGTAGTAGCGGAGTACAATGAGCAGTTCTTC.

A single count supports this clone. This chain connects TRBV6-6 to TRBJ1-2, with 8 bases lining up with TRBD1. Trimming took 5 bases from V and 7 from J; bases not matched to a gene: 9. The CDR3 is 14 residues long. The germline CDR1 and CDR2 sequences are MNHNY and SVGAGI (reference sequence). DNA for the CDR3: TGTGCCAGCAGTACGACAGGGGAAGGGCCTGGCTACACCTTC. This translates into CASSTTGEGPGYTF.

The rearrangement uses TRBV18 and TRBJ2-5; weak D call: TRBD2 (5 bases). The V gene lost 2 bases and the J gene lost 4 bases, with 11 bases spanning the gap. The CDR3 length is 14 residues. CDR1 is KGHSH, CDR2 LQKENI, per germline. The CDR3 sequence is CASSPRETRETQYF. Written as DNA, the CDR3 is TGTGCCAGCTCACCAAGGGAGACCCGAGAGACCCAGTACTTC.

The rearrangement joins TRBV28 to TRBJ1-3; a possible D gene is TRBD1 (5 bases). Germline V gene data show CDR1 as MDHEN and CDR2 as SYDVKM. The ends were cut back, 5 bases at V and 5 bases at J, with 19 bases in the middle. This CDR3 is built from 16 residues. The CDR3 loop is CASSPHPGGLRNTIYF. In DNA, the CDR3 is TGTGCCAGCAGTCCGCATCCTGGGGGGTTAAGAAACACCATATATTTT.

J is TRBJ1-1 and V is TRBV11-3; D unresolved. Trimming removed 3 bases at V and 1 base at J, with 6 bases between. The CDR3 loop spans 13 amino acids. Germline CDR1 is SGHNT and CDR2 is YENEEA. CDR3 coding DNA: TGTGCCAGCAGCTTTCAGTCGAACACTGAAGCTTTCTTT. Its translation is CASSFQSNTEAFF.